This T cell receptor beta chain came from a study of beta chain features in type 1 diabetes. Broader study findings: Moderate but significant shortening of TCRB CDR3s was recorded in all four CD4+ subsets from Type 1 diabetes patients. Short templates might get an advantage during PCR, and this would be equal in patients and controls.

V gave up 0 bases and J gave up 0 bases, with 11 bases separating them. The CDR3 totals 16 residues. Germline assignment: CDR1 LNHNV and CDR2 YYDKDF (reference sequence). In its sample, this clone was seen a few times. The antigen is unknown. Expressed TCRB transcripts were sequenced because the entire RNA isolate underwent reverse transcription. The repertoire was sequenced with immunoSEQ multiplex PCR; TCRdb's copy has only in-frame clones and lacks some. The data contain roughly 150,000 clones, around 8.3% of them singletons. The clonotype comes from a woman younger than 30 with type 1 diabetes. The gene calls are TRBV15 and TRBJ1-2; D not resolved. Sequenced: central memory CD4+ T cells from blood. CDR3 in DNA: TGTGCCACCAGCAGAGATAAGGGAGCATCTAACTATGGCTACACCTTC. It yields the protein CATSRDKGASNYGYTF.